Listed here is a single T cell receptor beta chain. In germline, CDR1 is SGHRS, CDR2 YFSETQ. The CDR3 consists of 15 residues. After removal of 4 bases from V and 2 bases from J, the junction contained 3 bases not matched to a gene. As handled by the study authors: Amplification of reference gene primers was used by the study to estimate nucleated cell counts. Method: immunoSEQ multiplex PCR; TCRdb's copy keeps in-frame clones and lacks some. D and trimming come from the DNA, and the V and J calls and clone size come from that table. The sample lists 45,000 to 50,000 clones; 83% were seen once. The data were obtained in a study of blood T cell repertoires in COVID-19. Looking at the study overall: COVID-19 samples from acute and convalescent phases originated in the United States, Italy and Spain. PBMCs, B-cell-depleted T cells, or T cells were the source of the cDNA or gDNA that made up the material.

The clonotype was recovered from an elderly man in a cohort sampled during active COVID-19. Material: peripheral blood. This sequence joins TRBV5-1 and TRBJ2-2; 9 bases match TRBD1. The CDR3 bases are TGCGCCAGCAGCAGGACAGGGGATAACACCGGGGAGCTGTTTTTT. This codes for CASSRTGDNTGELFF.